This T cell receptor beta chain was retrieved from a study of neurological immune-mediated disorders. Broader study findings: One related-CDR3 cluster, identified by phylogenetic grouping, held the repertoires of 18 of 34 multiple sclerosis patients and was a possible signature.

PBMCs stored at -80 C, numbering 2 million, were the origin of the unsorted libraries. 5'RACE with 10-nucleotide random UMIs produced the cDNA. A single record per CDR3 protein comes from TCRdb applying MiXCR to the 5' RACE reads. This sample has about 62,000 distinct CDR3 sequences, with roughly 4.8% found just once. This clonotype was observed at least ten times. Its target is not known. Sequencing was performed on PBMCs. This receptor was obtained from a woman in her 50s with multiple sclerosis.

Here the CDR3 reads CSARPGGEETQYF. CDR3 bases: TGCAGTGCTAGACCCGGGGGGGAGGAGACCCAGTACTTC. This chain uses TRBV20-1 with TRBJ2-5; 8 nucleotides align to TRBD2. Germline loops: CDR1 DFQATT, CDR2 SNEGSKA (reference sequence). The CDR3 sequence is 13 residues long. The V and J ends lost 2 bases and 5 bases, in that order; junction bases with no gene match: 4.